What follows are 20 T cell receptor beta chains derived from one specimen sequenced in a study of OX40 agonist ivuxolimab in advanced cancers. The table came from immunoSEQ multiplex PCR; TCRdb's copy has only in-frame clones and leaves some out. The data hold about 69,000 clones, with approximately 91% observed a single time. Source: CD4+ or CD8+ T cells sorted from blood, taken in a trial of the OX40 agonist ivuxolimab. These TCRs come from an adult with an advanced solid tumor such as melanoma, head and neck, liver or kidney cancer.

CDR3 nucleotide sequence: TGTGCCAGCAGTGGGGACAGGGGTGAGCCCCAGCATTTT. This gives the protein CASSGDRGEPQHF. The V and J genes are TRBV5-6 and TRBJ1-5; 10 bases are shared with TRBD1. Trimming at V came to 5 bases and at J to 8 bases, leaving 4 bases not matched to a gene. The germline gives CDR1 SGHDT, CDR2 YYEEEE. The CDR3 extends over 13 amino acids.

V and J are TRBV7-9 and TRBJ2-7, with 8 bases fitting TRBD2. Germline V gene sequence: CDR1 SEHNR, CDR2 FQNEAQ (reference sequence). Trimming cost V 7 bases and J 1 base; bases outside gene matches: 9. There are 15 residues in the CDR3. The CDR3 DNA is TGTGCCAGCACCCCTGTTAGCGGGATTTCCTACGAGCAGTACTTC. This codes for CASTPVSGISYEQYF.

A few counts support this clone. The CDR3: CASSLPNQPQHF. Here the CDR3 DNA reads TGTGCCAGCAGCTTACCAAATCAGCCCCAGCATTTT. V usage is TRBV5-6 and J usage is TRBJ1-5; D gene unclear. Germline CDR1 is SGHDT and CDR2 is YYEEEE. V shed 2 bases and J shed 4 bases, with 4 bases lying between them. This CDR3 contains 12 residues.

The rearrangement uses TRBV11-3 and TRBJ2-7, with unresolved D. With 4 bases removed from V and 7 bases from J, the gap between germline ends came to 17 bases. The CDR3 covers 14 residues. The germline V gene has CDR1 SGHNT and CDR2 YENEEA. The CDR3 loop reads CASSYYSRPREQYF. The CDR3, as DNA: TGTGCCAGCAGCTACTATTCTCGGCCCCGGGAGCAGTACTTC.

The chain links TRBV20-1 to TRBJ2-7; 8 positions agree with TRBD2. The CDR3 runs to 11 residues. V was pared by 6 bases and J by 4 bases, with 2 bases of the junction left unmatched. Germline V gives CDR1 DFQATT, CDR2 SNEGSKA (reference sequence). CDR3 loop: CSAGGGYEQYF. Here the CDR3 DNA reads TGCAGTGCCGGGGGGGGTTACGAGCAGTACTTC.

The rearrangement links TRBV27 to TRBJ2-3, with unresolved D. CDR3 size: 11 residues. Trimming took off 10 bases at V and 11 bases at J, with 16 bases between the two ends. CDR1 MNHEY and CDR2 SMNVEV come from the germline V gene (reference sequence). The CDR3 nucleotides are TGTGCCACCTCGTCTAGTTTGCAGCAGTATTTT. Translating gives CATSSSLQQYF.

The chain links TRBV19 to TRBJ1-5; D is perhaps TRBD1 (5 bases). Trimming took off 4 bases at V and 3 bases at J, with 10 bases between the two ends. Germline V gives CDR1 LNHDA, CDR2 SQIVND (reference sequence). The CDR3 is made up of 14 amino acids. The chain's CDR3 is CASSNRGPNQPQHF. CDR3 nucleotide sequence: TGTGCCAGTAGTAACCGGGGCCCCAATCAGCCCCAGCATTTT.

V gene TRBV28 combines with J gene TRBJ2-7; TRBD2 matches 10 bases. The germline V gene has CDR1 MDHEN and CDR2 SYDVKM. The ends lost 5 bases at V and 4 bases at J; junction bases unmatched: 11. The CDR3 runs 16 residues. The CDR3 region is CASSPPLAGVRYEQYF. CDR3 coding DNA: TGTGCCAGCAGTCCGCCCCTAGCGGGAGTTCGTTACGAGCAGTACTTC. The full variable domain, completed using reference TRBV28 and TRBJ2-7, is DVKVTQSSRYLVKRTGEKVFLECVQDMDHENMFWYRQDPGLGLRLIYFSYDVKMKEKGDIPEGYSVSREKKERFSLILESASTNQTSMYLCASSPPLAGVRYEQYFGPGTRLTVT.

The chain is built from TRBV5-6 and TRBJ2-3, with D possibly matching TRBD2 (5 bases). V shed 0 bases and J shed 2 bases, with 16 bases lying between them. CDR1 is SGHDT, CDR2 YYEEEE, per germline. The CDR3 runs to 17 residues. CDR3 residues: CASSLAGGSAVTDTQYF. Written as DNA, the CDR3 is TGTGCCAGCAGCTTGGCGGGTGGGAGTGCGGTCACAGATACGCAGTATTTT.

The chain employs TRBV11-2 and TRBJ2-7, with D hard to call. V lost 3 bases to trimming and J lost 5 bases, with 20 bases between them. Per the germline V gene, CDR1 is SGHAT and CDR2 is FQNNGV. The CDR3 has 16 residues. The CDR3 DNA is TGTGCCAGCAGCTTTCCACCGGTCGTGGTGGATGACGAGCAGTACTTC. Translating it yields CASSFPPVVVDDEQYF.

The chain employs TRBV5-1 and TRBJ2-7; 10 positions match TRBD2. Germline V lookup: CDR1 SGHRS, CDR2 YFSETQ. V trimming: 3 bases; J trimming: 2 bases; junction bases outside the gene matches: 2. This CDR3 region has 14 residues. The CDR3 loop reads CASSSLAGAYEQYF. Written as DNA, the CDR3 is TGCGCCAGCAGCTCCCTAGCGGGAGCCTACGAGCAGTACTTC.

The chain employs TRBV6-1 and TRBJ1-1; D remains ambiguous. The CDR3 contains 13 residues. Germline V gene sequence: CDR1 MNHNS, CDR2 SASEGT. Trimming stripped 6 bases from V and 4 bases from J, with 12 bases between. The CDR3 loop reads CASRAEGVTEAFF. DNA of the CDR3: TGTGCCAGCAGGGCCGAGGGTGTCACTGAAGCTTTCTTT.

This chain joins TRBV21-1 and TRBJ1-2; the D call TRBD1 from the table was never checked on the DNA. TRBV21-1 is marked as a pseudogene. The CDR3 is 16 amino acids. In nucleotides, the CDR3 is TGTGCCAGCAGCAAAGCGGAAAGACAGGTATCGGATGGCTACACCTTC. Translation gives CASSKAERQVSDGYTF.

This sequence joins TRBV6-5 and TRBJ2-1, with no clear D. Germline CDR1 and CDR2: MNHEY and SVGAGI. The CDR3 covers 13 residues. V was clipped by 7 bases and J by 8 bases, with 15 bases between them. CDR3 loop: CASNQGHRDEQFF. CDR3 in DNA: TGTGCCAGCAACCAAGGCCACCGGGATGAGCAGTTCTTC.

V gene TRBV5-1 combines with J gene TRBJ2-2; 8 bases map to TRBD1. After removal of 4 bases from V and 7 bases from J, the junction contained 6 bases not matched to a gene. CDR1 and CDR2 from the germline V gene are SGHRS and YFSETQ. The CDR3 is made up of 14 amino acids. CDR3 nucleotides: TGCGCCAGCAGCCCGGACAGGGCAAACGGGGAGCTGTTTTTT. Its translation: CASSPDRANGELFF.

The V gene is TRBV7-8, the J gene TRBJ2-7; 14 bases align to TRBD2. The CDR3 is 18 amino acids. With V trimmed by 5 bases and J by 4 bases, 13 bases remained unmatched. Looked up from germline, CDR1 is SGHVS and CDR2 is FQNEAQ. CDR3 DNA sequence: TGTGCCAGCAGCAGCAGACTAGCGGGAGGGACGAGGGGATACGAGCAGTACTTC. This sequence encodes CASSSRLAGGTRGYEQYF.

The chain uses TRBV5-1 and TRBJ2-3; D is unresolved. Germline assignment: CDR1 SGHRS and CDR2 YFSETQ. The length of the CDR3 is 15 residues. Trimming cost V 1 base and J 0 bases, with 9 bases left between them. In DNA form, the CDR3 reads TGCGCCAGCAGCTTGAGTAATCCTAGCACAGATACGCAGTATTTT. As protein: CASSLSNPSTDTQYF. Full variable domain (missing parts from reference TRBV5-1 and TRBJ2-3): KAGVTQTPRYLIKTRGQQVTLSCSPISGHRSVSWYQQTPGQGLQFLFEYFSETQRNKGNFPGRFSGRQFSNSRSEMNVSTLELGDSALYLCASSLSNPSTDTQYFGPGTRLTVL.

This clone was seen more than once but under ten times. The V gene is TRBV5-1, the J gene TRBJ2-6; perhaps TRBD1 as D (6 bases). Trimming pared 4 bases from V and 0 bases from J, leaving 17 bases between. The CDR3 is 18 amino acids. Germline CDR1 is SGHRS and CDR2 is YFSETQ. The CDR3 reads CASSPQTGFSSGANVLTF. CDR3 coding DNA: TGCGCCAGCAGCCCGCAGACAGGTTTCAGCTCTGGGGCCAACGTCCTGACTTTC.

V gene TRBV7-9 combines with J gene TRBJ2-2; 8 bases are shared with TRBD2. Germline trimming cut 7 bases from V and 7 bases from J; bases unmatched to any gene: 5. There are 13 residues in the CDR3. Looked up from germline, CDR1 is SEHNR and CDR2 is FQNEAQ (reference sequence). The CDR3 DNA is TGTGCCAGCAAGGGACTAGGGATCGGGGAGCTGTTTTTT. The encoded protein is CASKGLGIGELFF.

The chain uses TRBV11-2 and TRBJ2-1, with D perhaps being TRBD1 or TRBD2 (5 bases each). V was trimmed by 8 bases and J by 7 bases, leaving 15 bases between them. This CDR3 region has 13 residues. Germline V CDR1 and CDR2: SGHAT, FQNNGV. CDR3 sequence reads: CASVPGKGNEQFF. CDR3 coding DNA: TGTGCCAGCGTTCCGGGGAAGGGGAATGAGCAGTTCTTC.